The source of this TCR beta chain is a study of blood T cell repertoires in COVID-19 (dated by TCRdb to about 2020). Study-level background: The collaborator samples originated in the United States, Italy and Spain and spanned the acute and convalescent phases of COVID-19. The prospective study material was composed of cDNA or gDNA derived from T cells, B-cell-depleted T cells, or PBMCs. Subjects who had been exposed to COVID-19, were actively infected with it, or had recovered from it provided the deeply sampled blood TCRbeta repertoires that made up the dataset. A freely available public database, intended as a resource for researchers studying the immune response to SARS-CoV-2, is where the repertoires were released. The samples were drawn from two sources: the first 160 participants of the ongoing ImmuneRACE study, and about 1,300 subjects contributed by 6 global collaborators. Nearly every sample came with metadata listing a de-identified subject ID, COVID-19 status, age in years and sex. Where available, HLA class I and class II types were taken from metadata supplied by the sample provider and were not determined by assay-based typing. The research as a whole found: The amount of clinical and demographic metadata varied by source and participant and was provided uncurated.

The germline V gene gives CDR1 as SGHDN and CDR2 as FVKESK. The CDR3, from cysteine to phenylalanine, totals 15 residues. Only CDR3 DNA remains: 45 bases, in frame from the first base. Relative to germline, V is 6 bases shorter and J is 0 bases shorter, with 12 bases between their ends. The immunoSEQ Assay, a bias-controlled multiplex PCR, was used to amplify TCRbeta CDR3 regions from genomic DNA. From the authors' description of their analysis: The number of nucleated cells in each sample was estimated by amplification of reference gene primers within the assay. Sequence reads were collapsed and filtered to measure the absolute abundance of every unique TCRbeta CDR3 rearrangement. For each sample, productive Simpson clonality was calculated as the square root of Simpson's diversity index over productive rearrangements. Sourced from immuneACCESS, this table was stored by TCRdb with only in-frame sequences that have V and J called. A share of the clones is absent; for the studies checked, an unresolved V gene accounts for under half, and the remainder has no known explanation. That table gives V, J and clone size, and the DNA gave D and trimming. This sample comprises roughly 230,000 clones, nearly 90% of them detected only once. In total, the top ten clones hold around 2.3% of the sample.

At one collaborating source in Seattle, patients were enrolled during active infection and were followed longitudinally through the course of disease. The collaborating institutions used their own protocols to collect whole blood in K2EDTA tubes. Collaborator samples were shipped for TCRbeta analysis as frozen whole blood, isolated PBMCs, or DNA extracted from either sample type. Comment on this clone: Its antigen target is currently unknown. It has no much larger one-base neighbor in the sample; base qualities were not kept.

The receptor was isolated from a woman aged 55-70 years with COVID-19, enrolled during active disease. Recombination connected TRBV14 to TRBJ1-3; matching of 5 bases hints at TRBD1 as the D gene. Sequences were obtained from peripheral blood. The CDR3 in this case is CASSPPGYSGNTIYF. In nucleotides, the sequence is TGTGCCAGCAGTCCCCCAGGGTACTCTGGAAACACCATATATTTT.